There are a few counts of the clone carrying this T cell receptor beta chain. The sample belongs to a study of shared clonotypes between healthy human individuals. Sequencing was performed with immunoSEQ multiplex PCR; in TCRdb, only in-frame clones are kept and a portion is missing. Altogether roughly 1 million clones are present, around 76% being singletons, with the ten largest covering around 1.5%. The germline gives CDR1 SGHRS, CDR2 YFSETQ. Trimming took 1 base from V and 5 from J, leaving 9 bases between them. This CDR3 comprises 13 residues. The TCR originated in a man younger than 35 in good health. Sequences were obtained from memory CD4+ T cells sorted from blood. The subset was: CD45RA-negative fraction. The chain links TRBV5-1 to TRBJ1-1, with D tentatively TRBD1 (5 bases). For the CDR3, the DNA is TGCGCCAGCAGCTTGATGGGGGAAACTGAAGCTTTCTTT. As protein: CASSLMGETEAFF.